The source of this TCR beta chain is a study of patients and donors after allogeneic stem cell transplantation. This clonotype was seen a few times. The CDR3 extends over 17 amino acids. V was clipped by 6 bases and J by 0 bases, with 24 bases between them. Germline values: CDR1 SQVTM, CDR2 ANQGSEA. TCRdb called the RT-PCR reads again in MiXCR, with one record for every CDR3 protein. The table lists 410,000 or so distinct CDR3 sequences, under 20% of them singletons. The chain employs TRBV29-1 and TRBJ2-7; TRBD2 is a possible D gene (5 bases). The material sequenced was blood, either unsorted or a sorted T cell fraction (not recorded which). The source is a human donor who was either an allogeneic HSCT recipient or a stem cell or donor lymphocyte infusion donor (not recorded which). It is not recorded whose cells these are; they may come from a transplant donor. CDR3 DNA: TGCAGCGTCGGGCTAGGCAGCGGTCTACAGAGCTCCTACGAGCAGTACTTC. As protein: CSVGLGSGLQSSYEQYF.